This T cell receptor beta chain was profiled in a study of shared clonotypes between healthy human individuals. CDR3 length equals 15 residues. V was pared by 5 bases and J by 3 bases, with 9 bases of the junction left unmatched. In germline, CDR1 is MNHNS, CDR2 SASEGT. In this sample, this clone turned up once. Its antigen remains unidentified. Study-level findings and limits: Around 5% was the fraction of naive CD4 clonotypes found shared across four donors.

The data were produced by immunoSEQ multiplex PCR, yet TCRdb's version contains in-frame clones alone and is incomplete. The sample holds about 2.2 million clones, around 93% seen once. Naivety among CD8 cells was defined by CD45RO negativity and positive CCR7 selection, thereby excluding terminally differentiated effector memory CD45RA+ cells. The donor cohort consisted entirely of Caucasian adults residing in Nashville, Tennessee. The chain combines TRBV6-1 with TRBJ1-1; 7 nucleotides align to TRBD1. Material: naive CD8+ T cells from PBMCs. This TCR derives from a man aged 18-30 years in good health. Some clones in this sample may be carry-over from other donors' samples. Written as DNA, the CDR3 is TGTGCCAGCAGTTTAGGGGGCCTGGGATACACTGAAGCTTTCTTT. Translation: CASSLGGLGYTEAFF.